A selection of T cell receptor beta chains follows, all from one sample in a study of T cells in Graves' hyperthyroidism and ophthalmopathy. Via MiXCR, TCRdb re-called the multiplex PCR reads, giving one row per CDR3 protein. The sample includes about 640,000 distinct CDR3 sequences, under 25% seen only once; the top ten take about 34%. The sequenced sample was blood. The receptors were sampled from a man aged 30-40 years with Graves' ophthalmopathy. The CDR3 runs from the conserved cysteine through the conserved F or W. Each record gives: CDR3 protein, CDR3 DNA, V gene, D gene, J gene, clone size. A D gene is named only where the DNA matches it firmly. Size is omitted from some rows. Given values are once, few, many or a class for expanded clones.

CSARDAGTKNYGYTF,TGCAGTGCTAGGGATGCCGGGACTAAGAACTATGGCTACACCTTC,TRBV20-1,-,TRBJ1-2,once
CASSSGQGGPYEQYF,TGTGCCAGTAGTTCCGGACAGGGGGGACCCTACGAGCAGTACTTC,TRBV19,TRBD1,TRBJ2-7,few
CASSEYPLDWGSSGELFF,TGTGCCAGCAGCGAATACCCCTTGGACTGGGGGAGTTCCGGGGAGCTGTTTTTT,TRBV7-3,-,TRBJ2-2,-
CSARIDSNQPQHF,TGCAGTGCTAGAATTGACAGTAATCAGCCCCAGCATTTT,TRBV20-1,-,TRBJ1-5,-
CANRSLVVEAFF,TGTGCCAACAGAAGTTTGGTAGTTGAAGCTTTCTTT,TRBV28,-,TRBJ1-1,-
CASSFGGGNYGYTF,TGTGCCAGCAGTTTCGGAGGGGGTAACTATGGCTACACCTTC,TRBV27,-,TRBJ1-2,-
CATSDDPAGGAEQYF,TGTGCCACCAGTGACGACCCAGCGGGAGGCGCCGAGCAGTACTTC,TRBV24-1,TRBD2,TRBJ2-7,-
CASSLFGRPYEQYF,TGTGCCAGCAGTTTATTCGGCAGGCCGTACGAGCAGTACTTC,TRBV28,-,TRBJ2-7,many
CAISRGAGYEQYF,TGTGCCATCAGTAGGGGGGCGGGTTACGAGCAGTACTTC,TRBV10-3,-,TRBJ2-7,many
CAWSTGANEQYF,TGTGCCTGGAGTACGGGGGCGAATGAGCAGTACTTC,TRBV30,-,TRBJ2-7,many
CASMAGGPQHF,TGTGCCAGCATGGCAGGGGGGCCCCAGCATTTT,TRBV7-8,TRBD1,TRBJ1-5,few
CASSEQGAPGGYTF,TGTGCCAGCTCAGAACAGGGGGCGCCGGGCGGCTACACCTTC,TRBV18,TRBD1,TRBJ1-2,few
CASSHDRVTGNTIYF,TGTGCCAGCAGCCATGACAGGGTTACTGGAAACACCATATATTTT,TRBV14,TRBD1,TRBJ1-3,few
CASSPGGGSYNEQFF,TGCGCCAGCAGCCCAGGTGGGGGCTCCTACAATGAGCAGTTCTTC,TRBV5-1,-,TRBJ2-1,many
CSARPGLAGGRVNEQFF,TGCAGTGCTAGGCCCGGACTAGCGGGAGGAAGGGTGAATGAGCAGTTCTTC,TRBV20-1,TRBD2,TRBJ2-1,few
CASSVWGKNSPLHF,TGTGCCAGCAGTGTATGGGGGAAGAATTCACCCCTCCACTTT,TRBV2,-,TRBJ1-6,many
CASSLKSGTGNTEAFF,TGTGCCAGCAGCTTGAAGTCCGGGACAGGGAACACTGAAGCTTTCTTT,TRBV13,TRBD1,TRBJ1-1,many
CASSVSGYDGYTF,TGTGCCAGCAGCGTTTCAGGGTATGATGGCTACACCTTC,TRBV9,-,TRBJ1-2,many
CASSIAPEAEAFF,TGTGCCAGTAGTATAGCACCCGAGGCTGAAGCTTTCTTT,TRBV19,-,TRBJ1-1,-
CSASEAGRGLSEQFF,TGCAGTGCTAGTGAAGCGGGACGAGGCCTGAGTGAGCAGTTCTTC,TRBV20-1,TRBD2,TRBJ2-1,-
CATQGNSNQPQHF,TGTGCCACTCAGGGGAATAGCAATCAGCCCCAGCATTTT,TRBV11-2,-,TRBJ1-5,few
CASSLVPSGSGNEQFF,TGCGCCAGCAGCTTGGTTCCTAGCGGGAGCGGGAATGAGCAGTTCTTC,TRBV5-1,TRBD2,TRBJ2-1,many
CASSQGSAFF,TGCGCCAGCAGCCAGGGTTCAGCTTTCTTT,TRBV4-1,-,TRBJ1-1,-
CATSILTGGQETQYF,TGTGCCACCAGCATACTGACAGGGGGCCAAGAGACCCAGTACTTC,TRBV15,TRBD1,TRBJ2-5,few
CASSGRHATNEKLFF,TGTGCCAGCAGCGGAAGACACGCAACTAATGAAAAACTGTTTTTT,TRBV5-5,-,TRBJ1-4,-
CASSQLLRGTDNEQFF,TGTGCCAGCAGCCAACTGCTCAGAGGGACCGACAATGAGCAGTTCTTC,TRBV4-2,-,TRBJ2-1,-
CASSARPGLSYNEQFF,TGTGCCAGCAGCGCACGACCGGGACTCTCCTACAATGAGCAGTTCTTC,TRBV9,-,TRBJ2-1,-
CASSYKGPYEQYF,TGTGCCAGCAGTTACAAGGGGCCCTACGAGCAGTACTTC,TRBV6-2/TRBV6-3,-,TRBJ2-7,-
CAWSVPVSHSNQPQHF,TGTGCCTGGAGTGTCCCCGTGAGTCATAGCAATCAGCCCCAGCATTTT,TRBV30,-,TRBJ1-5,many
CSAQLNSYEQYF,TGCAGTGCTCAGCTGAACTCCTACGAGCAGTACTTC,TRBV20-1,-,TRBJ2-7,few
CATSRVGGMGYNEQFF,TGTGCCACCAGCAGAGTTGGGGGCATGGGGTACAATGAGCAGTTCTTC,TRBV15,-,TRBJ2-1,few
CASSLLGPKGYTF,TGTGCCAGCAGCTTATTGGGACCCAAAGGCTACACCTTC,TRBV7-9,-,TRBJ1-2,few
CASSLEGGDYGYTF,TGTGCCAGCAGTTTAGAGGGAGGGGACTATGGCTACACCTTC,TRBV28,-,TRBJ1-2,few
CASSLGTAGYHNEQFF,TGTGCCAGCAGTTTAGGAACCGCCGGGTACCACAATGAGCAGTTCTTC,TRBV27,-,TRBJ2-1,many
CASSGTGATEAFF,TGTGCCAGCAGTGGGACAGGGGCCACTGAAGCTTTCTTT,TRBV28,TRBD1,TRBJ1-1,many
CASSSGTNANTGELFF,TGCGCCAGCAGCTCCGGGACAAACGCGAACACCGGGGAGCTGTTTTTT,TRBV5-1,-,TRBJ2-2,many
CAGSRARNNEQFF,TGTGCCGGTAGCCGGGCCCGAAACAATGAGCAGTTCTTC,TRBV11-2,-,TRBJ2-1,few
CASSLEGSGGAEAFF,TGTGCCAGCAGCTTGGAAGGGTCAGGGGGGGCTGAAGCTTTCTTT,TRBV11-2,TRBD1,TRBJ1-1,-
CASSLSGSFTDTQYF,TGTGCCAGCAGCCTTAGCGGGAGCTTCACAGATACGCAGTATTTT,TRBV6-1,TRBD2,TRBJ2-3,few
CATLWAGEQYF,TGTGCCACCTTATGGGCGGGCGAGCAGTACTTC,TRBV28,-,TRBJ2-7,few
CASSPLGGEGGSYNEQFF,TGTGCCAGCAGCCCGCTAGGAGGGGAGGGAGGCTCCTACAATGAGCAGTTCTTC,TRBV11-3,TRBD2,TRBJ2-1,few
CASSGTGTEQPQHF,TGTGCCAGCAGTGGGACAGGGACGGAGCAGCCCCAGCATTTT,TRBV2,TRBD1,TRBJ1-5,many
CASSRQGAMNTEAFF,TGTGCCAGCAGTCGGCAGGGGGCCATGAACACTGAAGCTTTCTTT,TRBV6-1,TRBD1,TRBJ1-1,many
CASSLGQGARNEQFF,TGTGCCAGCAGTCTTGGACAGGGGGCGCGAAATGAGCAGTTCTTC,TRBV11-3,TRBD1,TRBJ2-1,many
CASSVGGSGAYEQYF,TGTGCCAGCAGCGTAGGGGGTAGCGGAGCCTACGAGCAGTACTTC,TRBV9,-,TRBJ2-7,-
CASSQDSGSQETQYF,TGTGCCAGCAGCCAAGATTCGGGTAGCCAAGAGACCCAGTACTTC,TRBV3-1,-,TRBJ2-5,many
CASSSSETDNEKLFF,TGTGCCAGCAGCTCCTCCGAGACGGATAATGAAAAACTGTTTTTT,TRBV7-9,-,TRBJ1-4,-
CASSQQGQQTPYEQYF,TGCGCCAGCAGCCAACAGGGGCAGCAGACTCCCTACGAGCAGTACTTC,TRBV4-3,-,TRBJ2-7,few
CATRVGQAYEQYF,TGTGCCACCAGGGTAGGACAGGCCTACGAGCAGTACTTC,TRBV27,TRBD1,TRBJ2-7,once
CASSSSPKGLANEKLFF,TGTGCCAGCAGCTCATCCCCCAAGGGACTCGCTAATGAAAAACTGTTTTTT,TRBV5-5,-,TRBJ1-4,-
CASSVVQGGPGVPGNTIYF,TGTGCCAGCAGTGTCGTTCAAGGGGGGCCGGGAGTCCCTGGAAACACCATATATTTT,TRBV6-1,-,TRBJ1-3,-
CASSWGGQGQLDYGYTF,TGTGCCAGCAGCTGGGGGGGACAGGGGCAACTGGACTATGGCTACACCTTC,TRBV5-5,TRBD1,TRBJ1-2,-
CASSQDRVTGQGNSGANVLTF,TGCGCCAGCAGCCAAGATCGAGTTACGGGACAGGGGAACTCTGGGGCCAACGTCCTGACTTTC,TRBV4-3,TRBD1,TRBJ2-6,-
CASSLTLFEQYF,TGTGCCAGCAGTTTGACTCTTTTTGAGCAGTACTTC,TRBV12-3/TRBV12-4,-,TRBJ2-7,few
CASSLGTGGIGELFF,TGTGCCAGCAGCCTCGGGACAGGGGGCATCGGGGAGCTGTTTTTT,TRBV7-2,TRBD1,TRBJ2-2,-
CASGLPGGTEAFF,TGTGCTAGTGGTTTGCCAGGGGGCACTGAAGCTTTCTTT,TRBV12-5,TRBD1,TRBJ1-1,many
CASSSPAGNSYNEQFF,TGTGCCAGCAGCTCCCCGGCGGGAAACTCCTACAATGAGCAGTTCTTC,TRBV11-2,-,TRBJ2-1,many
CASSIVTDTQYF,TGTGCCAGCAGTATCGTCACAGATACGCAGTATTTT,TRBV27,-,TRBJ2-3,-